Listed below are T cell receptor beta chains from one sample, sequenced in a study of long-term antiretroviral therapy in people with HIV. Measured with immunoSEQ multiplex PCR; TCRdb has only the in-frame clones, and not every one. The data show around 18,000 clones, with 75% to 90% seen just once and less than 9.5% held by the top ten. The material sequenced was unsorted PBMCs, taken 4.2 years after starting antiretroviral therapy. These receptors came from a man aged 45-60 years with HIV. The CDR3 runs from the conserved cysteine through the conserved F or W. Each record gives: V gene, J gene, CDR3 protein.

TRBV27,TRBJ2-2,CASSFTGLAGELFF
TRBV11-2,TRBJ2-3,CASRFGTSGSQATQYF
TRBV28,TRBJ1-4,CASTGGGQGNEKLFF
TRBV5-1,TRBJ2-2,CASSQGVGELFF
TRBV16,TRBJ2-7,CASSQSEWWGSYEQYF
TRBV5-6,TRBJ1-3,CASSLVAGASGNTIYF
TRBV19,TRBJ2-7,CASTETGVTYEQYF
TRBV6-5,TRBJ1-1,CASSPGFMNTEAFF
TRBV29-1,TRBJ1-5,CSVQGMGNQPQHF
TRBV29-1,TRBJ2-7,CSATGLTSSGEQYF
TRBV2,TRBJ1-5,CASSVGRGLPQHF
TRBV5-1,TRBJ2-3,CASSSGQGTDTQYF
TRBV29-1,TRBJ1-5,CSAGTPNQPQHF
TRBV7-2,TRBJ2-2,CASPGGGLNTGELFF
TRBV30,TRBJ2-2,CAWGGYTGELFF
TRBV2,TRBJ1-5,CASRIWGKQPQHF
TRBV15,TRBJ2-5,CATTRTIRETQYF
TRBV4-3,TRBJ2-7,CASSQEKSGTYEQYF
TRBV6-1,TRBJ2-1,CASIQRGGQDNEQFF
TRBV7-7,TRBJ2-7,CASSLAAGSEQYF
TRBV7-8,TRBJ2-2,CASSLSTGGAGGELFF
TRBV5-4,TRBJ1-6,CASSAGTVGNSPLHF
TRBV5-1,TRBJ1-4,CASSKEGSSGNEKLFF
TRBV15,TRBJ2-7,CAGGTYEQYF
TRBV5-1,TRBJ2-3,CASSPGLESTDTQYF
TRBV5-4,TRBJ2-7,CASSGGGPPYEQYF